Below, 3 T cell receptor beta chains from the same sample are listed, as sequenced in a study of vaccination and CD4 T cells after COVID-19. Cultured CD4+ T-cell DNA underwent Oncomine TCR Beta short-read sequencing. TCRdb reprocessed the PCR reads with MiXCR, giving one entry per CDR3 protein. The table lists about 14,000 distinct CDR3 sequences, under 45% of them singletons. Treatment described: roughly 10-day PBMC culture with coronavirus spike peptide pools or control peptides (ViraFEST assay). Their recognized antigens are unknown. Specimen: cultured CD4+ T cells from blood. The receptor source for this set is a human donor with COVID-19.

This CDR3 is CSASVGTEAFF. The DNA for the CDR3 is TGCAGTGCTAGTGTCGGCACTGAAGCTTTCTTT. V usage is TRBV20-1 and J usage is TRBJ1-1; no definite D call. Trimming stripped 3 bases from V and 4 bases from J, with 6 bases between. The germline V gene encodes CDR1 DFQATT and CDR2 SNEGSKA (reference sequence). This CDR3 comprises 11 residues.

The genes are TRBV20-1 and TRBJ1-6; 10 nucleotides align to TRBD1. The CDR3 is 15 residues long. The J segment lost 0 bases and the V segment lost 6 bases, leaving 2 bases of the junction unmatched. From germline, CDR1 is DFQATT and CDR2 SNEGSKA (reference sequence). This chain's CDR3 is CSAGQGSSYNSPLHF. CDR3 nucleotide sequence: TGCAGTGCGGGACAGGGGAGCTCCTATAATTCACCCCTCCACTTT.

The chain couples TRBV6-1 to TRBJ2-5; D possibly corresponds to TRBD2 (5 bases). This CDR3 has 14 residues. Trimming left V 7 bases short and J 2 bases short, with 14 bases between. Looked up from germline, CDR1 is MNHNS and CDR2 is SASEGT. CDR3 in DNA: TGTGCCAGCAACGAGCTATCGGGGCAAGAGACCCAGTACTTC. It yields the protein CASNELSGQETQYF.